Listed below are T cell receptor beta chains from one sample, sequenced in a study of blood T cell repertoires in COVID-19. TCRdb's copy holds only in-frame clones and misses some; the assay was immunoSEQ multiplex PCR. Altogether about 140,000 clones are present, around four fifths being singletons, with the ten largest covering roughly 3.9%. The sample comprised peripheral blood. The receptors come from a woman over 75 with acute or convalescent COVID-19. The CDR3 runs from the conserved cysteine through the conserved F or W. D genes are given only for firm matches. Clone size appears in some rows only: once, few, many, or a class for an expanded clone.

>TRBD2|TRBV7-9|.|12|TRBJ2-1
CASTPSGGEQFF
TGTGCCAGCACTCCTTCGGGGGGTGAGCAGTTCTTC
>.|TRBV27|.|13|TRBJ2-5
CASRSTNAETQYF
TGTGCCAGCAGATCCACCAACGCGGAGACCCAGTACTTC
>.|TRBV4-1|.|16|TRBJ2-7
CASSQDQITGFYEQYF
TGCGCCAGCAGCCAAGATCAGATCACAGGGTTCTACGAGCAGTACTTC
>.|TRBV5-1|once|15|TRBJ2-1
CASSFFERAANEQFF
TGCGCCAGCAGCTTTTTCGAGAGGGCGGCCAATGAGCAGTTCTTC
>TRBD1|TRBV18|once|15|TRBJ2-2
CASSPGTGRTGELFF
TGTGCCAGCTCACCCGGGACAGGGAGGACCGGGGAGCTGTTTTTT
>.|TRBV28|.|12|TRBJ1-2
CASSGEPRGYTF
TGTGCCAGCAGTGGGGAGCCGAGGGGCTACACCTTC
>.|TRBV27|.|13|TRBJ1-5
CATGRGGNQPQHF
TGTGCCACAGGGAGGGGTGGGAATCAGCCCCAGCATTTT
>TRBD1|TRBV9|.|14|TRBJ1-3
CASSRTGSGNTIYF
TGTGCCAGCAGCAGGACAGGGTCTGGAAACACCATATATTTT
>TRBD1|TRBV19|.|15|TRBJ2-1
CASSIPQGGWGEQFF
TGTGCCAGTAGTATACCACAGGGGGGATGGGGTGAGCAGTTCTTC
>.|TRBV11-3|.|13|TRBJ2-1
CASATGVGNEQFF
TGTGCCAGCGCGACGGGGGTCGGTAATGAGCAGTTCTTC
>TRBD2|TRBV7-2|.|13|TRBJ2-7
CASSLPGLGEQYF
TGTGCCAGCAGCTTACCGGGACTAGGTGAGCAGTACTTC
>.|TRBV18|.|15|TRBJ1-1
CASSPPDRFGTEAFF
TGTGCCAGCTCACCACCGGACAGATTCGGAACTGAAGCTTTCTTT
>.|TRBV12-2|.|18|TRBJ2-7
CASRRLAGDNLRRIEQYF
TGTGCAAGTCGAAGACTAGCGGGAGACAACCTACGCAGGATTGAGCAGTACTTC
>.|TRBV9|.|15|TRBJ1-3
CASSVLGARGNTIYF
TGTGCCAGCAGCGTCCTTGGAGCTAGGGGAAACACCATATATTTT
>.|TRBV6-5|.|15|TRBJ1-2
CASSYSPGAGHGYTF
TGTGCCAGCAGTTACTCCCCAGGGGCTGGGCATGGCTACACCTTC
>.|TRBV6-4|.|14|TRBJ2-3
CASRRRESTDTQYF
TGTGCCAGCAGGAGACGGGAAAGCACAGATACGCAGTATTTT
>TRBD1|TRBV4-2|once|16|TRBJ2-7
CASSHAGTGASYEQYF
TGTGCCAGCAGCCATGCAGGGACAGGGGCTTCCTACGAGCAGTACTTC
>.|TRBV27|once|13|TRBJ1-2
CASSFDETGGYTF
TGTGCCAGCAGTTTCGACGAAACGGGGGGCTACACCTTC
>TRBD2|TRBV7-2|.|16|TRBJ2-1
CASSLDSASGHNEQFF
TGTGCCAGCAGCTTAGATTCGGCTAGCGGACACAATGAGCAGTTCTTC
>.|TRBV7-6|.|15|TRBJ1-2
CASSSGGELGYGYTF
TGTGCCAGCAGCTCCGGAGGGGAGCTCGGCTATGGCTACACCTTC
>.|TRBV28|.|16|TRBJ1-5
CASSDTWPLRDQPQHF
TGTGCCAGCAGCGACACGTGGCCCCTTAGAGATCAGCCCCAGCATTTT
>.|TRBV3-1/TRBV3-2|.|13|TRBJ2-5
CASSPGGVGTQYF
TGTGCCAGCAGCCCTGGCGGCGTTGGGACCCAGTACTTC
>.|TRBV7-9|once|14|TRBJ2-3
CASSPPLGPDTQYF
TGTGCCAGCAGCCCACCGCTGGGGCCAGATACGCAGTATTTT
>.|TRBV5-1|.|14|TRBJ2-1
CASSWKSGLGEQFF
TGCGCCAGCAGCTGGAAGTCCGGGTTAGGTGAGCAGTTCTTC
>TRBD2|TRBV11-3|.|15|TRBJ2-7
CASTPTSGFLYEQYF
TGTGCCAGCACCCCGACTAGCGGCTTCTTGTACGAGCAGTACTTC
>.|TRBV19|.|11|TRBJ1-4
CASSNAGILFF
TGTGCCAGTAGTAATGCGGGGATACTGTTTTTT
>TRBD2|TRBV28|few|17|TRBJ2-2
CASSRNTWTSNTGELFF
TGTGCCAGCAGTAGAAATACTTGGACTAGCAACACCGGGGAGCTGTTTTTT
>.|TRBV11-2|.|16|TRBJ2-3
CASSLLAQGSTDTQYF
TGTGCCAGCAGCTTACTGGCGCAGGGGAGCACAGATACGCAGTATTTT
>.|TRBV4-2|.|13|TRBJ1-1
CASSQGGNTEAFF
TGTGCCAGCAGCCAAGGCGGGAACACTGAAGCTTTCTTT
>TRBD2|TRBV13|.|18|TRBJ2-7
CASSLGPGLAGSSYEQYF
TGTGCCAGCAGCTTAGGCCCGGGACTAGCGGGGAGCTCCTACGAGCAGTACTTC
>TRBD1|TRBV5-1|.|14|TRBJ2-7
CASSLRTGSGEQYF
TGCGCCAGCAGCCTTCGGACAGGGTCCGGCGAGCAGTACTTC
>.|TRBV28|once|14|TRBJ1-2
CASSLAPQDYGYTF
TGTGCCAGCAGTTTGGCCCCACAGGACTATGGCTACACCTTC
>.|TRBV11-2|.|14|TRBJ2-7
CASSLGGLAYEQYF
TGTGCCAGCAGCTTAGGGGGGCTGGCCTACGAGCAGTACTTC
>.|TRBV5-3|.|15|TRBJ2-3
CARSTTGLLWNTQYF
TGTGCCAGAAGCACCACGGGACTCCTTTGGAATACGCAGTATTTT
>TRBD2|TRBV5-1|.|16|TRBJ2-3
CASSLVAGGPADTQYF
TGCGCCAGCAGCTTGGTAGCGGGGGGGCCTGCAGATACGCAGTATTTT
>.|TRBV10-3|.|16|TRBJ1-5
CAISEANGGGHQPQHF
TGTGCCATCAGTGAAGCCAACGGGGGGGGTCATCAGCCCCAGCATTTT
>.|TRBV15|.|14|TRBJ2-3
CATSRDTRADTQYF
TGTGCCACCAGCAGAGATACGCGTGCAGATACGCAGTATTTT
>.|TRBV6-5|.|13|TRBJ1-4
CASSYSRNEKLFF
TGTGCCAGCAGTTACTCGCGGAATGAAAAACTGTTTTTT
>.|TRBV11-2|once|15|TRBJ1-4
CASASKTGSGEKLFF
TGTGCCAGCGCAAGCAAAACAGGGTCTGGTGAAAAACTGTTTTTT
>TRBD1|TRBV3-1/TRBV3-2|once|14|TRBJ1-5
CASSHTGVGQPQHF
TGTGCCAGCAGCCATACAGGGGTGGGTCAGCCCCAGCATTTT
>.|TRBV18|.|13|TRBJ1-2
CASSPVQGNGYTF
TGTGCCAGCTCACCCGTTCAGGGCAATGGCTACACCTTC
>.|TRBV3-1/TRBV3-2|few|12|TRBJ2-5
CASSRGGKAQYF
TGTGCCAGCAGCAGGGGAGGCAAGGCCCAGTACTTC
>.|TRBV9|.|15|TRBJ2-6
CASTLYTSGANVLTF
TGTGCCAGCACCTTATACACCTCTGGGGCCAACGTCCTGACTTTC
>TRBD2|TRBV7-2|.|14|TRBJ2-1
CASSRKTGGNEQFF
TGTGCCAGCAGCCGCAAAACGGGGGGGAATGAGCAGTTCTTC
>.|TRBV5-1|.|14|TRBJ2-7
CASSEQVGSYEQYF
TGCGCCAGTTCCGAACAGGTCGGCTCCTACGAGCAGTACTTC
>TRBD1|TRBV3-1/TRBV3-2|.|17|TRBJ1-4
CASSQGQVGLSNEKLFF
TGTGCCAGCAGCCAGGGACAGGTGGGATTAAGTAATGAAAAACTGTTTTTT
>TRBD2|TRBV3-1/TRBV3-2|.|14|TRBJ2-5
CASSQDGGVETQYF
TGTGCCAGCAGCCAAGACGGGGGGGTAGAGACCCAGTACTTC
>.|TRBV27|few|13|TRBJ1-1
CASRSQLNTEAFF
TGTGCCAGCAGGTCGCAGTTGAACACTGAAGCTTTCTTT
>.|TRBV29-1|.|12|TRBJ2-3
CSVEMSKDTQYF
TGCAGCGTTGAAATGTCCAAAGATACGCAGTATTTT
>.|TRBV19|few|14|TRBJ1-1
CASSIGGGNTEAFF
TGTGCCAGTAGTATAGGAGGGGGGAACACTGAAGCTTTCTTT
>TRBD1|TRBV10-1|.|14|TRBJ2-5
CASKGQGYQETQYF
TGCGCCAGCAAGGGACAGGGGTACCAAGAGACCCAGTACTTC
>TRBD2|TRBV18|.|19|TRBJ2-3
CASSPLIAGTSGPSSTQYF
TGTGCCAGCTCACCGTTAATTGCCGGGACTAGCGGGCCCAGCTCTACGCAGTATTTT
>TRBD1|TRBV11-2|.|15|TRBJ2-1
CASTQGAGWWNEQFF
TGTGCCAGCACCCAGGGGGCGGGGTGGTGGAATGAGCAGTTCTTC
>.|TRBV6-5|.|16|TRBJ1-5
CASSYPPGESNQPQHF
TGTGCCAGCAGTTACCCTCCCGGTGAGTCCAATCAGCCCCAGCATTTT
>.|TRBV2|.|14|TRBJ2-2
CASTENRGGGELFF
TGTGCCAGCACCGAAAATAGGGGCGGCGGGGAGCTGTTTTTT
>TRBD2|TRBV7-2|once|16|TRBJ2-2
CASSPRPVAGVGELFF
TGTGCCAGCAGTCCACGCCCGGTCGCGGGGGTCGGGGAGCTGTTTTTT
>.|TRBV6-4|.|15|TRBJ1-2
CASNPQPGASYGYTF
TGTGCCAGCAACCCACAACCTGGGGCCTCCTATGGCTACACCTTC
>.|TRBV5-4|.|15|TRBJ1-1
CASSLDSGGDTEAFF
TGTGCCAGCAGCTTGGATTCGGGGGGGGACACTGAAGCTTTCTTT
>.|TRBV6-6|.|15|TRBJ2-7
CASSYKRDRIYEQYF
TGTGCCAGCAGTTACAAGCGGGACAGGATCTACGAGCAGTACTTC